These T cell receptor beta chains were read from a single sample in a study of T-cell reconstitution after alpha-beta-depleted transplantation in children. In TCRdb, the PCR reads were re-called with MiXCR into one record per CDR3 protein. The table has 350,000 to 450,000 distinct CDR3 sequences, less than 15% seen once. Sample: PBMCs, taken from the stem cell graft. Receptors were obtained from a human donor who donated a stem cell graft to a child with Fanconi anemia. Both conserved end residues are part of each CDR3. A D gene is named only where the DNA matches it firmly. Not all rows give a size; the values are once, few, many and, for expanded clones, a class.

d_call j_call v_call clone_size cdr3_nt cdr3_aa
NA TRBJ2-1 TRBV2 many TGTGCCAGCAGTTCGTTAGCCAATGAGCAGTTCTTC CASSSLANEQFF
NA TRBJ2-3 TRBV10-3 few TGTGCCATCAGTGAAGGGGGTGTTATTGAGGATACGCAGTATTTT CAISEGGVIEDTQYF
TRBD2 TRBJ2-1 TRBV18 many TGCGCCAGCAGCCCCCCGGGGGGGGATGAGCAGTTCTTC CASSPPGGDEQFF
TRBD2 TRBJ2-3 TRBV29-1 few TGCAGCGTGACTAGCGGGGGGGCCACAGATACGCAGTATTTT CSVTSGGATDTQYF
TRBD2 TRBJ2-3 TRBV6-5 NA TGTGCCAGCAGTTACAGCGGGGGGGCCACAGATACGCAGTATTTT CASSYSGGATDTQYF
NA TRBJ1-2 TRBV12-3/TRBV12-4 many TGTGCCAGCAGTCTACAGAGATATGGCTACACCTTC CASSLQRYGYTF
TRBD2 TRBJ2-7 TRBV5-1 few TGCGCCAGCACCCCGGGGGGGACAACCTACGAGCAGTACTTC CASTPGGTTYEQYF
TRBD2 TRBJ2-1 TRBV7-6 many TGTGCCAGCAGCTTAACTCTAGCGGGGGGGCTGGGATCCTACAATGAGCAGTTCTTC CASSLTLAGGLGSYNEQFF
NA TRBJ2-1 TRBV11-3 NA TGTGCCAGCAGCTCCGTTTTTGGGGACCCCTACAATGAGCAGTTCTTC CASSSVFGDPYNEQFF
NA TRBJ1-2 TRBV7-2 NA TGTGCCAGCAGCTTGATGAGTGGCTACACCTTC CASSLMSGYTF
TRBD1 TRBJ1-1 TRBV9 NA TGTGCCAGCAGCGTACAGCGACAGGGAGGGGGGAACACTGAAGCTTTCTTT CASSVQRQGGGNTEAFF
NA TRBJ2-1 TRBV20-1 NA TGCAGTGCTATCCCTCCGGACGAATACAATGAGCAGTTCTTC CSAIPPDEYNEQFF
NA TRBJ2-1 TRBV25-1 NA TGTGCCAGCAGTTTAACAGGGAATAACAATGAGCAGTTCTTC CASSLTGNNNEQFF
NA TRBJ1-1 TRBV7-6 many TGTGCCAGCAGCTTAGATTATGGGACTGAAGCTTTCTTT CASSLDYGTEAFF
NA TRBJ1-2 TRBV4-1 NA TGCGCCAGCAGCCAACGTCCAGGGTTGGGCTATGGCTACACCTTC CASSQRPGLGYGYTF
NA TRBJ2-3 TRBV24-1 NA TGTGCCACCAGTGAGGCAGGGAGCCTACAAGGAGATACGCAGTATTTT CATSEAGSLQGDTQYF
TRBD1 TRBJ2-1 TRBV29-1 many TGCAGCGTTGAACCGGACAGGGGATGGGGCTCCTACAATGAGCAGTTCTTC CSVEPDRGWGSYNEQFF
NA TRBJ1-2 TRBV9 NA TGTGCCAGCACCGTAGGATGGGGGAGCTATGGCTACACCTTC CASTVGWGSYGYTF
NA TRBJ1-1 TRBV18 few TGTGCCAGCTCACCAGATACGACGAACACTGAAGCTTTCTTT CASSPDTTNTEAFF
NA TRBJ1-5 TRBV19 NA TGTGCCAGTAGGGCGGAGAATCAGCCCCAGCATTTT CASRAENQPQHF
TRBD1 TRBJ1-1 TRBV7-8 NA TGTGCCAGCAGCCCGGGACAGGTTGCTATGAACACTGAAGCTTTCTTT CASSPGQVAMNTEAFF
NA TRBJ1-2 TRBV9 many TGTGCCAGCAGCGTAGATAGGTCGGGGGACACTCATGGCTACACCTTC CASSVDRSGDTHGYTF
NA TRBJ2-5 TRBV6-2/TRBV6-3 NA TGTGCCAGCAGTTACCCTGGCGCCTTGGAGGTAGAGACCCAGTACTTC CASSYPGALEVETQYF
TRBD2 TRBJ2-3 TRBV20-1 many TGCAGTGCTAAGGGGCGGAGCGGGGGGTTCGATACGCAGTATTTT CSAKGRSGGFDTQYF
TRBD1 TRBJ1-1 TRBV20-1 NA TGCAGTGTTCCCCGACAGGGGAGGACTGAAGCTTTCTTT CSVPRQGRTEAFF
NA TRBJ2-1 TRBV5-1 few TGCGCCAGCAGCTTGGCCAAAGGAGACCACTACAATGAGCAGTTCTTC CASSLAKGDHYNEQFF
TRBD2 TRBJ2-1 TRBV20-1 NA TGCAGTGCTAGAGATTTGAGCGGGGGGGGCGATGAGCAGTTCTTC CSARDLSGGGDEQFF
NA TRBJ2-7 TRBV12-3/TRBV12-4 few TGTGCCAGCAGTTTCGGGCCAGGAAAAACCTACGAGCAGTACTTC CASSFGPGKTYEQYF
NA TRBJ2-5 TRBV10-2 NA TGCGCCAGCAGTGAGGTTGACAGGCCGGCGGGAGAGACCCAGTACTTC CASSEVDRPAGETQYF
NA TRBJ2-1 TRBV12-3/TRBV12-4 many TGTGCCAGCAGTTTAACAAATCCGTACAATGAGCAGTTCTTC CASSLTNPYNEQFF
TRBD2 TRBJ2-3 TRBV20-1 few TGCAGTGCTAGAGATCTCTTACTAGCGGGGGGGCTTAGGGCAGATACGCAGTATTTT CSARDLLLAGGLRADTQYF
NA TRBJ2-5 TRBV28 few TGTGCCAGCAGTTTAGTAGAAGGAAGGGGGGGAGAGACCCAGTACTTC CASSLVEGRGGETQYF
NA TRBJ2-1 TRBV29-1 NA TGCAGCGTCCTGGGGACGGAAAGCTCCTACAATGAGCAGTTCTTC CSVLGTESSYNEQFF
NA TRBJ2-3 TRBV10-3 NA TGTGCCATCAGTGGTATGGGGGGAGTCACAGATACGCAGTATTTT CAISGMGGVTDTQYF
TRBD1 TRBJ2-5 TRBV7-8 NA TGTGCCAGCAGCACCTCCTTTCCCGGGACAGGTCAAGAGACCCAGTACTTC CASSTSFPGTGQETQYF
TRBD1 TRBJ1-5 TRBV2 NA TGTGCCAGCAGTGGGAGGGGGCAGCAGCCCCAGCATTTT CASSGRGQQPQHF
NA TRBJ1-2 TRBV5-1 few TGCGCCAGCACGGAGACAGCCTCTAACTATGGCTACACCTTC CASTETASNYGYTF
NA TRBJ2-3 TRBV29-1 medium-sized TGCAGCGTTGGGGGGGTCGCAGATACGCAGTATTTT CSVGGVADTQYF
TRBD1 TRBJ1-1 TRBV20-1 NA TGCAGTGCCAGGGGGCCCCTTAACACTGAAGCTTTCTTT CSARGPLNTEAFF
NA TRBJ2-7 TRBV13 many TGTGCCAGCAGCTTCTCAGCCTACGAGCAGTACTTC CASSFSAYEQYF
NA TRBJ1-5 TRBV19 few TGTGTGGGATGGCTGTCGATTGCCAATCAGCCCCAGCATTTT CVGWLSIANQPQHF
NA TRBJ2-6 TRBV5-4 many TGTGCCAGCAGCTTAGGGGGCAGGGGGGCGTCCGGGGCCAACGTCCTGACTTTC CASSLGGRGASGANVLTF
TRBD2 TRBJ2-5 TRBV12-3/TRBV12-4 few TGTGCCAGCAGTTTAGCCGGGACTAGCGGAGAGACCCAGTACTTC CASSLAGTSGETQYF
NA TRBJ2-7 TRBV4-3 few TGCGCCAGCAGCCAGGGGACCAGCTACGAGCAGTACTTC CASSQGTSYEQYF
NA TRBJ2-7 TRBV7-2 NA TGTGCCAGCAGCCGGCAGAGGGGCTACGAGCAGTACTTC CASSRQRGYEQYF
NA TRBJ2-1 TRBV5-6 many TGTGCCAGCAGCTTGGTGGTCAGTTCTAATGAGCAGTTCTTC CASSLVVSSNEQFF
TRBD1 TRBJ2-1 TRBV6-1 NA TGTGCCAGCAGTGAATCCCAGGGGGACGATGAGCAGTTCTTC CASSESQGDDEQFF
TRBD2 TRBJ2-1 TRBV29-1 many TGCAGCGTTGAGGGGGGGGGAACTAGCGGGGACAATGAGCAGTTCTTC CSVEGGGTSGDNEQFF
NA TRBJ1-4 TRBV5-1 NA TGCGCCAGCAGCTTGGACCCCGGGATAATTAGAGAAAAACTGTTTTTT CASSLDPGIIREKLFF
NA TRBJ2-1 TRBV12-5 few TGTGCTAGTGGTTTGGTTTTAGGCAATGAGCAGTTCTTC CASGLVLGNEQFF
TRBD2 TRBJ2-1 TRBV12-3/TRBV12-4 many TGTGCCAGCAGTTTACCTAGCGGGGGGAAAAATGAGCAGTTCTTC CASSLPSGGKNEQFF
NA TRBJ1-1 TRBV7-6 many TGTGCCAGCAGCTTAGACGGGGGGCAAGCTTTCTTT CASSLDGGQAFF
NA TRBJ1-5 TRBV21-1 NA TGTGCCAGCAGCAACCGGCAGAAGGATTATCAGCCCCAGCATTTT CASSNRQKDYQPQHF
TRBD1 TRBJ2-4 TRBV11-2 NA TGTGCCAGCAGCTTAGAGGGGGACAGCTCAGCCAAAAACATTCAGTACTTC CASSLEGDSSAKNIQYF
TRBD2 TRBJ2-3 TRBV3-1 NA TGTGCCAGCAGCCAAGGGCTAGCGGGGGTGGATACGCAGTATTTT CASSQGLAGVDTQYF
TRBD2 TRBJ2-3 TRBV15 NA TGTGCCACCAGCAGAGCCACCCGTGCTAGCGGTAGGGCAGATACGCAGTATTTT CATSRATRASGRADTQYF
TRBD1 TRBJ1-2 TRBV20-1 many TGCAGTGCTACAGGACAGGTCTATGGCTACACCTTC CSATGQVYGYTF
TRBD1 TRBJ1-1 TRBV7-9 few TGTGCCAGCGGACAGGACTACACTGAAGCTTTCTTT CASGQDYTEAFF